What follows is one T cell receptor beta chain and its context. Different DNA sequences within this sample yield the same CDR3. The germline gives CDR1 KGHSH, CDR2 LQKENI. The V end was cut by 3 bases, the J end by 4 bases, with 12 bases between. The length of the CDR3 is 14 residues. This record comes from a study of blood T cell repertoires in COVID-19. Study-level background: The analysed material was cDNA or gDNA that came from T cells, B-cell-depleted T cells, or PBMCs.

This table comes from immunoSEQ multiplex PCR, and its TCRdb copy is limited to in-frame clones, with some not included. The sample includes more than 85,000 clones, 85% to 90% seen only once; the top ten take around 4.1%. The material sequenced was peripheral blood. The sequence was collected from a man aged 50-59 years with acute or convalescent COVID-19. J is TRBJ1-2 and V is TRBV18; D ambiguous. The CDR3 protein is CASSPPSGSYGYTF. CDR3 in DNA: TGTGCCAGCTCACCCCCTTCCGGGAGCTATGGCTACACCTTC.